The present T cell receptor (beta chain) was sequenced within a study of blood T cell repertoires in COVID-19 (dated by TCRdb to the early 2020s). Regarding the complete study: Samples covering the acute and convalescent phases of COVID-19 were provided by collaborators in the United States, Italy and Spain. A de-identified subject ID, COVID-19 status, age in years and sex were almost always included in the sample metadata. The dataset comprised deeply sampled blood TCRbeta repertoires from subjects exposed to, actively infected with, or recovered from COVID-19. Where HLA class I and class II types were available, the types were taken from metadata supplied by the sample provider, not from assay-based typing. Samples came from the ongoing ImmuneRACE study (first 160 participants) plus 1,254 subjects from 6 global collaborators. The material from the prospective study consisted of cDNA or gDNA derived from T cells, B-cell-depleted T cells, or PBMCs. The repertoires were released in a freely available public database meant as a resource for research on the immune response to SARS-CoV-2. The full study reports these points: How much clinical and demographic metadata was included differed by source and by participant, and the metadata was provided uncurated.

This clone has just a few counts. No antigen is known for it. Qualities for individual bases were not recorded, and no much larger clone is one base off. The immunoSEQ Assay, a bias-controlled multiplex PCR, was used to amplify TCRbeta CDR3 regions from genomic DNA. The authors' analysis ran thus. The number of nucleated cells in each sample was estimated from the amplification of reference gene primers within the assay. To quantify the absolute abundance of each unique TCRbeta CDR3 rearrangement, sequence reads were collapsed and filtered. Productive Simpson clonality was computed per sample as the square root of Simpson's diversity index over productive rearrangements. TCRdb re-hosts the immuneACCESS table, in-frame sequences only. Its copies lack some clones; in the studies checked, an unresolved V gene accounts for under half of them, and the cause for the rest is not known. Clone size and the V and J calls come from that table; the DNA yielded D and trimming. The sample table holds 70,000 to 95,000 clones, of which roughly 90% were seen once. The ten largest clones capture approximately 2.6% of the sample.

CDR3 length: 13 amino acids, cysteine to phenylalanine. Only the CDR3 portion is preserved as DNA: 39 bases, with reading frame beginning at the first base. V is clipped by 3 bases and J by 10 bases, and the sequence between their germline boundaries is 10 bases long. In the germline V gene, CDR1 corresponds to SNHLY and CDR2 to FYNNEI. One collaborating source in Seattle enrolled patients during active infection and followed them longitudinally through the course of disease. Whole blood was collected in K2EDTA tubes by collaborating institutions according to the institutions' own protocols. Collaborator samples were shipped for TCRbeta analysis as frozen whole blood, isolated PBMCs, or DNA extracted from either sample type.

Sequencing input: peripheral blood. This TCR was recovered from a man in his forties or fifties with COVID-19, enrolled during active disease. This chain joins TRBV2 to TRBJ1-6; the D gene identity is not certain. CDR3 protein: CASSEEGGSPLHF. At the DNA level, the sequence is TGTGCCAGCAGTGAGGAGGGAGGCTCACCCCTCCACTTT.